The rows below give T cell receptor beta chains drawn from one sample of a study of cytomegalovirus exposure and HLA in healthy donors. The data were produced by immunoSEQ multiplex PCR, yet TCRdb's version contains in-frame clones alone and is incomplete. The sample records about 200,000 clones, 70% to 80% being singletons. Material for sequencing was PBMCs. These receptors all come from a male donor in good health and CMV-seropositive. Both conserved end residues are part of each CDR3.

j_call v_call cdr3_aa
TRBJ1-3 TRBV9 CASSVVAGESGNTIYF
TRBJ1-2 TRBV28 CASTQQGAYGYTF
TRBJ2-7 TRBV20-1 CSATGGFEQYF
TRBJ1-6 TRBV19 CASSASGSPLHF
TRBJ2-7 TRBV6-5 CASSYSTYGSYEQYF
TRBJ2-7 TRBV5-1 CASSLGTSGGAHEQYF
TRBJ2-3 TRBV10-3 CAISLGRTDTQYF
TRBJ2-1 TRBV20-1 CSARLAGGQFF
TRBJ2-1 TRBV4-1 CASSQPGTVLNEQFF
TRBJ2-7 TRBV5-4 CASSFRTGLSSYEQYF
TRBJ1-1 TRBV11-2 CASSRKAPTGLAFF
TRBJ1-3 TRBV30 CAWEVATGRTIYF
. TRBV11-3 CASSSGLFNEQFF
TRBJ2-3 TRBV10-1 CASSESTRLANTDTQYF
TRBJ2-7 TRBV7-8 CASSLAGTGGLDEQYF
TRBJ1-5 TRBV27 CASSLEGSSNQPQHF
TRBJ2-2 TRBV5-1 CASSRITGATDTGELFF
TRBJ2-7 TRBV5-4 CASHRTGYEQYF
TRBJ1-1 TRBV28 CASTLSWLSTEAFF
TRBJ2-3 TRBV7-3 CASSLTAVTDTQYF
TRBJ2-1 TRBV7-9 CASSSTLLAGVHNEQFF
TRBJ2-7 TRBV7-9 CASSISPGQSSYEQYF
TRBJ2-1 TRBV7-9 CASNGGPYYNEQFF
TRBJ2-6 TRBV28 CASSFTGTGANVLTF
TRBJ2-3 TRBV9 CASSGGGAWIDTQYF
TRBJ2-2 TRBV30 CAWSPYGFMAGELFF
TRBJ1-4 TRBV5-4 CASSSGQGGHEKLFF
TRBJ1-2 TRBV19 CASSFDSPRGYTF
TRBJ1-2 TRBV25-1 CASSGTGGGYTF
TRBJ2-2 TRBV9 CASSVYRGPGELFF
TRBJ2-2 TRBV6-4 CASRLSGNTGELFF
TRBJ1-1 TRBV6-5 CASRRGQMNTEAFF
TRBJ1-2 TRBV18 CASSPTGKDYGYTF
TRBJ2-3 TRBV11-3 CASSLGLAGATDTQYF
TRBJ2-7 TRBV6-7 CASILQGGTGYYEQYF
TRBJ2-1 TRBV7-9 CASSLIAHEQFF
TRBJ2-2 TRBV5-5 CASSLVRGTANTGELFF
TRBJ1-4 TRBV11-1 CASSHQGEKLFF
TRBJ2-3 TRBV19 CASSRELAEWTASSTDTQYF
TRBJ2-5 TRBV19 CASSMEGSRGQETQYF
TRBJ2-7 TRBV10-3 CAISDPGLAGSRGYEQYF
TRBJ1-1 TRBV7-2 CASSAWEYTEAFF
TRBJ2-3 TRBV19 CASSISVTSTDTQYF
TRBJ2-1 TRBV6-1 CASSGRRHEQFF
TRBJ2-3 TRBV5-4 CASSFGGGPGTDTQYF
TRBJ2-1 TRBV6-5 CASSYSTAGVDNEQFF
TRBJ1-3 TRBV9 CASSVDRGDTIYF
TRBJ2-5 TRBV7-9 CASSPTDIQETQYF
TRBJ2-7 TRBV7-2 CASSLGQLYEQYF
TRBJ1-1 TRBV7-2 CASSPQGTEAFF
TRBJ2-7 TRBV10-1 CASSESTGSSYEQYF
TRBJ2-1 TRBV5-1 CASSPGGSGDYNEQFF
TRBJ1-5 TRBV7-9 CSSSLDISNQPQHF
TRBJ2-7 TRBV7-3 CASSSQQGFEQYF
TRBJ2-1 TRBV6-1 CASSEADAGPYNEQFF
TRBJ1-4 TRBV18 CASSPQNEKLFF